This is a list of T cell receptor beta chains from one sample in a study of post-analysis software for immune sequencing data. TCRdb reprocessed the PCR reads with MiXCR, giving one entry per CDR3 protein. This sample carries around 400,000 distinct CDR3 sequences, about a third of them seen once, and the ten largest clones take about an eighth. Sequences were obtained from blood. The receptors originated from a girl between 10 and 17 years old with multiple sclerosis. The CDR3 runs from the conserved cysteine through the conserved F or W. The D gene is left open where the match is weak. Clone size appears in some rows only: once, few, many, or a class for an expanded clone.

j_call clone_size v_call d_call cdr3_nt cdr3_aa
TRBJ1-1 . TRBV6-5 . TGTGCCAGCAGTTACTCGAGGCAGGGCGGGAACACTGAAGCTTTCTTT CASSYSRQGGNTEAFF
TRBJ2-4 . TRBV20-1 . TGCAGTGCTACGTATCCAGGGCGGAACATTCAGTACTTC CSATYPGRNIQYF
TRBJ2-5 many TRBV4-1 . TGCGCCAGCAGCCAAGGCCTCCAAGAGACCCAGTACTTC CASSQGLQETQYF
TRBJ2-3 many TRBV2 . TGTGCCAGCAAAATAGCGTCAGATACGCAGTATTTT CASKIASDTQYF
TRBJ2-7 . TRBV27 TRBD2 TGTGCCAGCAGTTTAGGGCTAGCGGCCTATTACGAGCAGTACTTC CASSLGLAAYYEQYF
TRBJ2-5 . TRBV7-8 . TGTGCCAGCAGCTTAGCTGGGACGTGGGGCGCCCTTACAGAGACCCAGTACTTC CASSLAGTWGALTETQYF
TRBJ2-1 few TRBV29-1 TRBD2 TGCAGCGCCCGCCGGGTAGCGGGGGGGTGGGAGAGAAATGAGCAGTTCTTC CSARRVAGGWERNEQFF
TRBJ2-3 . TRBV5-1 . TGCGCCAGCAGCTTGCGTGCAGGAGTCACAGATACGCAGTATTTT CASSLRAGVTDTQYF
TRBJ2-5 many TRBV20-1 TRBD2 TGCAGTGCTAGGGACGGGAGGGGACAAGAGACCCAGTACTTC CSARDGRGQETQYF
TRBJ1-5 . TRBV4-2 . TGTGCCAGCAGCCAAGATGAGGAGCTCCAGCATTTT CASSQDEELQHF
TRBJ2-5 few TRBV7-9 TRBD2 TGTGCCAGCAGCTTCTTAGCGGGGGAAGAGACCCAGTACTTC CASSFLAGEETQYF
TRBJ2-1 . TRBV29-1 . TGCAGCGTTGTGCAGGGGTGGAGGCCAAATGAGCAGTTCTTC CSVVQGWRPNEQFF
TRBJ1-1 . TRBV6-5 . TGTGCCAGCAGTCCACTCGGCACTGAAGCTTTCTTT CASSPLGTEAFF
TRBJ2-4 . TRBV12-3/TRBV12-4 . TGTGCCAGCGTTCTCGGGGGTACTTCGGCTAACATTCAGTACTTC CASVLGGTSANIQYF
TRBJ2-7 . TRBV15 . TGTGCCACCAGCGGAGTTTGGCAGGGCGAGCAGTACTTC CATSGVWQGEQYF
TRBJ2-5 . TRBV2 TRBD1 TGTGCCAGCAGTGAAGCGACAGGGACCCAAGAGACCCAGTACTTC CASSEATGTQETQYF
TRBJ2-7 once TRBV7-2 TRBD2 TGTGCCAGCAGCCCCCGGATAGCCGATACTAGCGGGAGGGCCTACGAGCAGTACTTC CASSPRIADTSGRAYEQYF
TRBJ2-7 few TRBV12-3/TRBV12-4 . TGTGCCAGCAGTCCGGACCTAACTAGGAGCTCCTACGAGCAGTACTTC CASSPDLTRSSYEQYF
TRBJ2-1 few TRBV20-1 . TGCAGTGCCCCGGGCCCTACCCGGCAGTTCTTC CSAPGPTRQFF
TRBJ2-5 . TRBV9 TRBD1 TGTGCCAGCAGCGTAGAGGGACAGGTCCAAGAGACCCAGTACTTC CASSVEGQVQETQYF
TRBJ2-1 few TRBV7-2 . TGTGCCAGCAGCTTAGTACAGCTCGACGGAAACAATGAGCAGTTCTTC CASSLVQLDGNNEQFF
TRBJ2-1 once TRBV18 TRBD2 TGTGCCAGCTCGCCGAACCCAGGGCGAAGGGGGACTAGCATCAATGAGCAGTTCTTC CASSPNPGRRGTSINEQFF
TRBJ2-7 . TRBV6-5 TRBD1 TGTGCCAGCAGAAGACAGGGGGCCTACGAGCAGTACTTC CASRRQGAYEQYF
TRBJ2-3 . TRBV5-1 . TGCGCCAGCAGCTTGGTATTAACTAGCACAGATACGCAGTATTTT CASSLVLTSTDTQYF
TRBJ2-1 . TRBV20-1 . TGCAGTGCTAGTAACCCCGGGGGTCAGTTCTTC CSASNPGGQFF
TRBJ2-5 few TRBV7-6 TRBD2 TGTGCCAGCAGCACAAGCGGGGCTGGGAGGGAGACCCAGTACTTC CASSTSGAGRETQYF
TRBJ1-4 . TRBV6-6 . TGTGCCAGCAGCCAGGGAGGTCGGAGTGAAAAACTGTTTTTT CASSQGGRSEKLFF
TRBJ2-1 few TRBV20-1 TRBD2 TGCAGTGCCAACCGGGACTACTACAATGAGCAGTTCTTC CSANRDYYNEQFF
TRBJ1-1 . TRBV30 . TGTGCCTGGAGTGAGACAGCGGGCACTGAAGCTTTCTTT CAWSETAGTEAFF
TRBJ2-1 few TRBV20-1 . TGCAGTGCTAGAGATCGAGGTCGGGACCTAAGTTACAATGAGCAGTTCTTC CSARDRGRDLSYNEQFF
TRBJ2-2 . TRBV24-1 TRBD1 TGTGCCACCAGTGATTCTGGACAGGGATCCGGGGAGCTGTTTTTT CATSDSGQGSGELFF
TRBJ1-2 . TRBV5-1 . TGCGCCAGCAGCTTGATCTTCCCCGGGGGCTACACCTTC CASSLIFPGGYTF
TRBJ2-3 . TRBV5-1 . TGCGCCAGCAGCCTATCCTGGGAAGATACGCAGTATTTT CASSLSWEDTQYF
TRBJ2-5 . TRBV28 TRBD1 TGTGCCAGCAGTTTATCCCCAGGGGGAATAATTGTGACCCAGTACTTC CASSLSPGGIIVTQYF
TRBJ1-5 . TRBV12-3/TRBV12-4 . TGTGCCAGCAGCCCTGAAAGCAATCAGCCCCAGCATTTT CASSPESNQPQHF
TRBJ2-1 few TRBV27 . TGTGCCAGCAGTTCGGGACTCACAAATGAGCAGTTCTTC CASSSGLTNEQFF
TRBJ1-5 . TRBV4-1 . TGCGCCAGCAGCCCGACCGAGAATAGCAATCAGCCCCAGCATTTT CASSPTENSNQPQHF
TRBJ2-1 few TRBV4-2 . TGTGCCAGCAGCCAAGGGGCCCCGGGGAGCAATGAGCAGTTCTTC CASSQGAPGSNEQFF
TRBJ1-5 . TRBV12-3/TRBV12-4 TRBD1 TGTGCCAGCAGTCAGGACAGGGGGCTTAGCAATCAGCTCCAGCATTTT CASSQDRGLSNQLQHF
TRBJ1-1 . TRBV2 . TGTGCCAGCAGCCTCAGGGTACTAACTGAAGCTTTCTTT CASSLRVLTEAFF
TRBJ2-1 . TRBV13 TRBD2 TGTGCCAGCAGCCTCAGCGGGGTCCCCCTCAATGAGCAGTTCTTC CASSLSGVPLNEQFF
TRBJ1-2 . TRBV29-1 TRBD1 TGCAGCGCTGACCCGACAGGGAATAATGGCTACACCTTC CSADPTGNNGYTF
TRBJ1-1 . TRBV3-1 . TGTGCCAGCAGCCCGCAAACGTACAACACTGAAGCTTTCTTT CASSPQTYNTEAFF
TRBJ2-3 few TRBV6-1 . TGTGCCAGCAGGAACTGGGATACGCAGTATTTT CASRNWDTQYF
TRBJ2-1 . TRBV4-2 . TGTGCCAGCAGCCAAGATGAGGCTTACAATGAGCAGTTCTTC CASSQDEAYNEQFF
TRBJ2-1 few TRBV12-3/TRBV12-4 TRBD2 TGTGCCAGCACCCCCCTCGGTCTAGCGGGGAATGAGCAGTTCTTC CASTPLGLAGNEQFF
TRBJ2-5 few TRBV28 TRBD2 TGTGCCAGCAGAAAAGGAGGACTAGCGGGGGAAGAGCAGTACTTC CASRKGGLAGEEQYF